These 16 T cell receptor beta chains were sequenced from one sample in a study of identical twins. One entry per CDR3 protein, called by TCRdb with MiXCR from the 5' RACE reads. The sample has about 720,000 distinct CDR3 sequences; 8% to 9% are singletons. Another study also made use of these data, one on yellow fever vaccine responses in identical twins.

Sequences were obtained from PBMCs. All receptors derive from a young woman in good health.

This clonotype was recorded many times. This chain joins TRBV10-2 and TRBJ2-4; 8 bases map to TRBD2. V shed 4 bases, J shed 10 bases, and the junction held 6 bases outside the gene matches. Germline CDR1 is WSHSY and CDR2 is SAAADI. The CDR3 has 13 residues. This chain's CDR3 is CASSVTSGRIQYF. As DNA, the CDR3 is TGCGCCAGCAGTGTTACTAGCGGACGAATTCAGTACTTC.

V gene TRBV7-2 combines with J gene TRBJ2-2; 11 nucleotides align to TRBD2. There are 15 residues in the CDR3. After removal of 7 bases from V and 4 bases from J, the junction contained 5 bases not matched to a gene. Germline V gene sequence: CDR1 SGHTA, CDR2 FQGNSA. The CDR3 region has the DNA TGTGCCAGCACTTCCCTAGCGGGAGGCACCGGGGAGCTGTTTTTT. Encoded protein: CASTSLAGGTGELFF.

This clonotype appeared a few times. This chain uses TRBV20-1 with TRBJ2-5; D unclear. CDR1 is DFQATT and CDR2 is SNEGSKA in the germline V gene (reference sequence). Trimming shortened V by 0 bases and J by 7 bases, and 6 bases separated the two germline ends. The CDR3 is 11 amino acids. The CDR3 loop reads CSARDPPTQYF. DNA for the CDR3: TGCAGTGCTAGAGACCCCCCGACCCAGTACTTC.

The gene calls are TRBV14 and TRBJ2-7; 12 positions match TRBD1. Germline CDR1 is SGHDN and CDR2 is FVKESK. V lost 6 bases, J lost 4 bases, and 10 bases stayed unmatched. The CDR3 extends over 16 amino acids. The CDR3 bases are TGTGCCAGCAGTCTTGTGCCGGGACAGGGGGCGTACGAGCAGTACTTC. Its translation is CASSLVPGQGAYEQYF.

V gene TRBV11-2 combines with J gene TRBJ2-3; 8 bases fit TRBD1. CDR3 length equals 19 residues. The junction had 13 bases not matched to a gene; V was cut back by 2 bases and J by 0 bases. The germline CDR1 and CDR2 sequences are SGHAT and FQNNGV. CDR3 amino acids: CASSLIRRTGSWSTDTQYF. For the CDR3, the DNA is TGTGCCAGCAGCTTAATCCGGAGGACAGGGTCCTGGAGCACAGATACGCAGTATTTT.

This clonotype occurred many times. The J gene is TRBJ2-7, the V gene TRBV4-3, with TRBD2 matching over 7 bases. CDR3 size: 14 residues. CDR1 and CDR2 (germline): LGHNA, YSLEER. V gave up 1 base and J gave up 2 bases; unmatched junction bases: 2. The CDR3 region has the DNA TGCGCCAGCAGCCAAGGACGGGAGGCCTACGAGCAGTACTTC. It codes for CASSQGREAYEQYF.

In this sample, this clonotype turned up once. The chain links TRBV28 to TRBJ1-1; 8 bases map to TRBD1. V shed 11 bases and J 3 bases; nucleotides not matched to a gene: 5. The CDR3 is 12 residues long. Germline V CDR1 and CDR2: MDHEN, SYDVKM. The CDR3 region has the DNA TGTGCCCCCAGGGGGCAGGACACTGAAGCTTTCTTT. This translates into CAPRGQDTEAFF.

As regards this clonotype: The junction does not match germline at one end; this may be a read error. V and J are TRBV18 and TRBJ1-1; D might be TRBD1 (6 bases). This CDR3 contains 14 residues. CDR1 and CDR2 (germline): KGHSH, LQKENI. CDR3 protein: CASSPSTGNAEAFF. CDR3 coding DNA: TGTGCCAGCTCACCATCTACAGGGAACGCTGAAGCTTTCTTT.

This clonotype was counted between two and nine times. This chain joins TRBV7-9 and TRBJ2-1, with 8 bases lining up with TRBD2. Trimming removed 5 bases from V and 3 bases from J; junction bases left unmatched: 3. The CDR3 covers 14 residues. CDR1 is SEHNR, CDR2 FQNEAQ, per germline (reference sequence). This chain's CDR3 is CASSQREYYNEQFF. In DNA, the CDR3 is TGTGCCAGCAGCCAGCGGGAGTACTACAATGAGCAGTTCTTC.

This clonotype was counted between two and nine times. This chain uses TRBV7-9 with TRBJ2-5, with D possibly matching TRBD1 (5 bases). V lost 0 bases to trimming and J lost 2 bases, with 13 bases between them. Germline CDR1 reads SEHNR; CDR2 reads FQNEAQ (reference sequence). The CDR3 totals 16 residues. CDR3 sequence: CASSLARQLLQETQYF. The DNA for the CDR3 is TGTGCCAGCAGCTTAGCTCGACAGCTACTTCAAGAGACCCAGTACTTC.

The rearrangement joins TRBV10-3 to TRBJ2-7; 7 bases match TRBD1. V lost 6 bases, J lost 3 bases, and 2 bases stayed unmatched. Germline CDR1 ENHRY, CDR2 SYGVKD. The CDR3 is 12 residues long. For the CDR3, the DNA is TGTGCCATCAGAGGGACAGACTACGAGCAGTACTTC. Protein product: CAIRGTDYEQYF.

The chain couples TRBV4-2 to TRBJ2-5; D is unresolved. Trimming removed 0 bases at V and 3 bases at J, with 11 bases between. This CDR3 has 15 residues. Germline V lookup: CDR1 LGHNA, CDR2 YNFKEQ. The CDR3 loop is CASSQDVVSEETQYF. CDR3 nucleotide sequence: TGTGCCAGCAGCCAAGATGTCGTTAGTGAAGAGACCCAGTACTTC.

V gene TRBV4-3 combines with J gene TRBJ2-7; D is perhaps TRBD1 or TRBD2 (5 bases each). Trimming removed 1 base from V and 0 bases from J, with 10 bases in between. CDR3 length: 15 residues. Per germline, CDR1 LGHNA and CDR2 YSLEER. CDR3 sequence reads: CASSQGPGPSYEQYF. The CDR3 DNA reads as TGCGCCAGCAGCCAAGGTCCGGGGCCCTCCTACGAGCAGTACTTC.

This clonotype was recorded only once. The V call is TRBV6-1, the J call TRBJ1-1; D may be TRBD1 (5 bases). V was shortened by 10 bases and J by 3 bases, with 18 bases between the two germline ends. The CDR3 sequence is 14 residues long. From germline, CDR1 is MNHNS and CDR2 SASEGT. This chain's CDR3 is CATKPGDVYTEAFF. The CDR3 coding sequence is TGTGCCACAAAACCCGGGGACGTATACACTGAAGCTTTCTTT.

The CDR3 nucleotides read TGTGCCAGCAGGCCCGGACAGGGAGTGGAGACCCAGTACTTC. As protein: CASRPGQGVETQYF. The chain couples TRBV7-9 to TRBJ2-5, with 8 nucleotides matching TRBD1. The germline V gene encodes CDR1 SEHNR and CDR2 FQNEAQ (reference sequence). This CDR3 region has 14 residues. V gave up 6 bases and J gave up 5 bases; unmatched junction bases: 8.

This clonotype was seen only a few times. This chain uses TRBV16 with TRBJ1-2; D not resolved. The CDR3 has 13 amino acids. Trimming left V 0 bases short and J 8 bases short, with 10 bases between. In germline, CDR1 is KGHSY, CDR2 FQNENV. CDR3 sequence: CASSQSGRWGYTF. DNA of the CDR3: TGTGCCAGCAGCCAATCGGGCCGGTGGGGCTACACCTTC.